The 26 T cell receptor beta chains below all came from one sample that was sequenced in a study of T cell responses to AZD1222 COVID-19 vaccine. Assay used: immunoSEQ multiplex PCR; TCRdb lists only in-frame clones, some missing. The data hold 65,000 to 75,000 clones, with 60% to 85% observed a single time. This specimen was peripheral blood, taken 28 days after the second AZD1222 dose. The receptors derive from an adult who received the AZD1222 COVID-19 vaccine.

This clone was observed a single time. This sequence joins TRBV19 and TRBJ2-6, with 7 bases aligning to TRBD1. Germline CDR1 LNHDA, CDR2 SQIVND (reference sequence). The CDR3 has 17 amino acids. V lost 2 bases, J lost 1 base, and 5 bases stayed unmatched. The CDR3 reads CASSINPTGSGANVLTF. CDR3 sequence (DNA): TGTGCCAGTAGTATAAACCCGACAGGGTCTGGGGCCAACGTCCTGACTTTC.

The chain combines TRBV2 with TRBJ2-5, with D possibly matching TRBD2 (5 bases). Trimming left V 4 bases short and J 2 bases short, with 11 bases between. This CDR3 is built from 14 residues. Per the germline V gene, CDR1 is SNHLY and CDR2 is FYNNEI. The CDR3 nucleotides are TGTGCCAGCAGTGCTGGACTGCAACAAGAGACCCAGTACTTC. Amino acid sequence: CASSAGLQQETQYF.

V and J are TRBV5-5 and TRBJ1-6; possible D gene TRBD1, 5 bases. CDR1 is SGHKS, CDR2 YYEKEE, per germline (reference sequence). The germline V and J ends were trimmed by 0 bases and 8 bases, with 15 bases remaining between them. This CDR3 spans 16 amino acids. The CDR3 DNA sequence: TGTGCCAGCAGCTTGGACGACAGCCTCGTTTATTCACCCCTCCACTTT. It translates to CASSLDDSLVYSPLHF.

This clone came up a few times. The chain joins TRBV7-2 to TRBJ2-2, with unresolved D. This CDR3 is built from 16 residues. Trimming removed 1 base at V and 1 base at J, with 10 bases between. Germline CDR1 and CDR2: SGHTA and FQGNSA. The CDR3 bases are TGTGCCAGCAGCTTAGACCAGGTCGGGAACACCGGGGAGCTGTTTTTT. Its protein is CASSLDQVGNTGELFF.

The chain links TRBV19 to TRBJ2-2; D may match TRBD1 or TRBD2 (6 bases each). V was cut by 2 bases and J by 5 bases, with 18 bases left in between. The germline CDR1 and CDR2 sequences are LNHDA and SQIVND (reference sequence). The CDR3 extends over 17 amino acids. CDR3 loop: CASSIRGLAGNTGELFF. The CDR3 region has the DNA TGTGCCAGTAGTATACGGGGGCTTGCAGGGAATACCGGGGAGCTGTTTTTT.

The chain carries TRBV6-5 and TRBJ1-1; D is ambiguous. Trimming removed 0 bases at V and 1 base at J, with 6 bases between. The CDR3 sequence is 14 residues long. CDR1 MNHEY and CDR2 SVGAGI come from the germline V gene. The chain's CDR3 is CASSYSTENTEAFF. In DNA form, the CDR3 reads TGTGCCAGCAGTTACTCTACCGAGAACACTGAAGCTTTCTTT.

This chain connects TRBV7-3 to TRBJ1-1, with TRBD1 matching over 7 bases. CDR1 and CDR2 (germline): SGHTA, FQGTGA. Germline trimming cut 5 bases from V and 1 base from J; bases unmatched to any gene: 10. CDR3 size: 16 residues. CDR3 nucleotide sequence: TGTGCCAGCAGCCCTCGGACAGGCGGAGGGAACACTGAAGCTTTCTTT. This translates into CASSPRTGGGNTEAFF.

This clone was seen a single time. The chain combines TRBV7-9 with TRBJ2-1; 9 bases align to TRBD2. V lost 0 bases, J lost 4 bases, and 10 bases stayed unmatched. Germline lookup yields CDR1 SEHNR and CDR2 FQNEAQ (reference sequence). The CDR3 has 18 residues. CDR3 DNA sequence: TGTGCCAGCAGCTTAGCGGGGGATAGCGGGGGCGATTACAATGAGCAGTTCTTC. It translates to CASSLAGDSGGDYNEQFF.

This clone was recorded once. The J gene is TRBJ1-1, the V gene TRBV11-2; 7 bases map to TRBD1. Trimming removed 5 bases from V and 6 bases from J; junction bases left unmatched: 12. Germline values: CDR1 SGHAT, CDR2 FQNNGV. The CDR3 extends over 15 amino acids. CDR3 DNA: TGTGCCAGCAGCCCCAAGACAGGGAAAAGTCCTGAAGCTTTCTTT. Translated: CASSPKTGKSPEAFF.

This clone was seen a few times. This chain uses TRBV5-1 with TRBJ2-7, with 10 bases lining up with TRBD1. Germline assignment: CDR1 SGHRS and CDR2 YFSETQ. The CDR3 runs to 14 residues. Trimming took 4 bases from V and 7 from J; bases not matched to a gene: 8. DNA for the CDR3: TGCGCCAGCAGCCCGGACAGGGGGAAATTAGAGCAGTACTTC. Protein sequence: CASSPDRGKLEQYF.

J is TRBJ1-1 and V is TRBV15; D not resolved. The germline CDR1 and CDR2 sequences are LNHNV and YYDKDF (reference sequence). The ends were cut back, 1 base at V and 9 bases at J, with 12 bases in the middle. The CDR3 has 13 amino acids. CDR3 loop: CATSRASYTQAFF. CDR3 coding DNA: TGTGCCACCAGCAGAGCCAGTTACACCCAAGCTTTCTTT.

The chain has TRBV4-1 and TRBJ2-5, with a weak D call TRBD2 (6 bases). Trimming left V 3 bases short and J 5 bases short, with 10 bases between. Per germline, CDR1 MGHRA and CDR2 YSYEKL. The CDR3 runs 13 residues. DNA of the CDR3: TGCGCCAGCAGCCATGGGACTGAGGAGACCCAGTACTTC. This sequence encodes CASSHGTEETQYF.

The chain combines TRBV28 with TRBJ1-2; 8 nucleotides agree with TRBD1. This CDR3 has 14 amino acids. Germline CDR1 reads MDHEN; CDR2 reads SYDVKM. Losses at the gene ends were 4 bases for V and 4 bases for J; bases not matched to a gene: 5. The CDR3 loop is CASSSTGAGYGYTF. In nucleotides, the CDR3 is TGTGCCAGCAGTTCGACAGGGGCAGGCTATGGCTACACCTTC.

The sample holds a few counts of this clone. CDR3 sequence reads: CASSLTGEVAEAFF. CDR3 sequence (DNA): TGTGCCAGCAGTCTGACAGGGGAGGTCGCTGAAGCTTTCTTT. The chain is built from TRBV6-2 or TRBV6-3 and TRBJ1-1; 8 nucleotides line up with TRBD1. Germline CDR1 MNHEY, CDR2 SVGEGT. The CDR3 totals 14 residues. V shed 5 bases, J shed 6 bases, and the junction held 8 bases outside the gene matches.

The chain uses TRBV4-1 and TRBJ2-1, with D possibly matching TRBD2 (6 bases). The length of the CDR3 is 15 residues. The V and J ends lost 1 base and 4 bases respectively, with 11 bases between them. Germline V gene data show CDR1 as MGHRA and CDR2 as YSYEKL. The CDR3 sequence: CASSQGWGEYNEQFF. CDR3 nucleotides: TGCGCCAGCAGCCAAGGGTGGGGGGAATACAATGAGCAGTTCTTC.

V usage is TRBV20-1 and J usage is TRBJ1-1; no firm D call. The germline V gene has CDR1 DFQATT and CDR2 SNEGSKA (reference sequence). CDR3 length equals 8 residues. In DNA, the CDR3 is TGCGGGTGCCCTGAAGCTTTCTTT. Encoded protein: CGCPEAFF.

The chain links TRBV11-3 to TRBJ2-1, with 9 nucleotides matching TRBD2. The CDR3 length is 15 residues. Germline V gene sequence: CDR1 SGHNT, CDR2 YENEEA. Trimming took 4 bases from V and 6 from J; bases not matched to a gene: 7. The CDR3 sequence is CASSSSGLAINEQFF. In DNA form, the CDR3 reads TGTGCCAGCAGCTCCTCGGGACTAGCTATCAATGAGCAGTTCTTC. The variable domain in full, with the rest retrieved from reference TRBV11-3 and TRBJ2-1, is EAGVVQSPRYKIIEKKQPVAFWCNPISGHNTLYWYLQNLGQGPELLIRYENEEAVDDSQLPKDRFSAERLKGVDSTLKIQPAELGDSAVYLCASSSSGLAINEQFFGPGTRLTVL.

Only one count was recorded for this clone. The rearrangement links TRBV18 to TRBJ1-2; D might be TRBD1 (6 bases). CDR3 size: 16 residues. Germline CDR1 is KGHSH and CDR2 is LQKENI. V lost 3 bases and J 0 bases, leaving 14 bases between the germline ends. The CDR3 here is CASSPVATGSNYGYTF. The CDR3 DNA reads TGTGCCAGCTCACCGGTCGCGACAGGCTCTAACTATGGCTACACCTTC. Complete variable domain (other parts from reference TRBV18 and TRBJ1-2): NAGVMQNPRHLVRRRGQEARLRCSPMKGHSHVYWYRQLPEEGLKFMVYLQKENIIDESGMPKERFSAEFPKEGPSILRIQQVVRGDSAAYFCASSPVATGSNYGYTFGSGTRLTVV.

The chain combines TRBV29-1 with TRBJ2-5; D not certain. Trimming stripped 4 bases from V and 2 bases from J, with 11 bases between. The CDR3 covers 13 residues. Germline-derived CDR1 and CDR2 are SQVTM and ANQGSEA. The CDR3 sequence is CSVVRGVQETQYF. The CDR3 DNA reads TGCAGCGTTGTTCGTGGGGTACAAGAGACCCAGTACTTC.

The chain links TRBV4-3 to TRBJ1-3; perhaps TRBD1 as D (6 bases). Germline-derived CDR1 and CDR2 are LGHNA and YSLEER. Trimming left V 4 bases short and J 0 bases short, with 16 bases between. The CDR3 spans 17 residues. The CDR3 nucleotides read TGCGCCAGCAGCCGTTTCCTTTCGACAGGCTCTGGAAACACCATATATTTT. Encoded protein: CASSRFLSTGSGNTIYF.

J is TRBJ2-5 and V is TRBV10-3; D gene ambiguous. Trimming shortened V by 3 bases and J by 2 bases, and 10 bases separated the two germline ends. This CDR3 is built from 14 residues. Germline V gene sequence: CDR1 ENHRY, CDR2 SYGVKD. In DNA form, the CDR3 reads TGTGCCATCAGTGATTTAGACAAACAAGAGACCCAGTACTTC. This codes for CAISDLDKQETQYF.

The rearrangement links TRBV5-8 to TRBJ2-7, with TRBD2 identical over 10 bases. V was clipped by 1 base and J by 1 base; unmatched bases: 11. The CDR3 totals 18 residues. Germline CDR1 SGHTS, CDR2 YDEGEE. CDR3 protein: CASSLRASGGAFSYEQYF. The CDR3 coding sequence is TGTGCCAGCAGCTTGAGGGCTAGCGGGGGAGCCTTTTCCTACGAGCAGTACTTC.

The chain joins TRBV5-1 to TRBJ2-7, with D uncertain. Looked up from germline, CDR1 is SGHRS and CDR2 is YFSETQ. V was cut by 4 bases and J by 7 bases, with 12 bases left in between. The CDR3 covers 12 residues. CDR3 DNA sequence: TGCGCCAGCAGCCTCCGGCTAGGGGAGCAGTACTTC. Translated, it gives CASSLRLGEQYF.

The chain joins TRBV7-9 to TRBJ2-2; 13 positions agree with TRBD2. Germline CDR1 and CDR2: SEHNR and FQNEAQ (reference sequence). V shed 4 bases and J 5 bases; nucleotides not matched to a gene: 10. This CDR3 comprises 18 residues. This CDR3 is CASSSRRTGLAGTGELFF. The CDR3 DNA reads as TGTGCCAGCAGCTCCCGGCGGACGGGACTAGCGGGGACCGGGGAGCTGTTTTTT.

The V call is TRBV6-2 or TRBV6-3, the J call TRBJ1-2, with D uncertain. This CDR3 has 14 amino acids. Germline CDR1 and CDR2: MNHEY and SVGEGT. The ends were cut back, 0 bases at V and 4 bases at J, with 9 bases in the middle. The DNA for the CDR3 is TGTGCCAGCAGTTACTCTACCAACACCTATGGCTACACCTTC. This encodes CASSYSTNTYGYTF.

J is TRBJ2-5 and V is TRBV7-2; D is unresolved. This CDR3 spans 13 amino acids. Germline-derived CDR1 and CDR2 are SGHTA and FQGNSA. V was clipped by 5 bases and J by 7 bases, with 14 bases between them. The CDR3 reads CASSGVQSGTQYF. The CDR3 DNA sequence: TGTGCCAGCAGCGGTGTTCAGTCGGGGACCCAGTACTTC.